The following is a TCR beta chain sequence with its context. The data are from a study of CD8+ T cells in alopecia areata. RNA extraction and reverse transcription yielded cDNA as sequencing template. Some clones are missing from TCRdb's copy, which holds only in-frame ones; the method was immunoSEQ multiplex PCR. The data hold some 170,000 clones, with roughly 60% observed a single time. CDR3 size: 13 residues. Per germline, CDR1 SNHLY and CDR2 FYNNEI. Trimming pared 2 bases from V and 3 bases from J, leaving 7 bases between. The treatment is: oral pan-JAK inhibitor, 5-10 mg twice daily. Lesional scalp punch biopsies and peripheral blood were collected from alopecia areata patients.

This clonotype was sampled from a human donor with alopecia areata. The V call is TRBV2, the J call TRBJ1-2; D unresolved. Sample: CD4+ T cells sorted from blood, taken between weeks 55 and 65, from a patient treated with tofacitinib. This CDR3 is CASSEISYYGYTF. The CDR3, as DNA: TGTGCCAGCAGTGAAATCTCCTACTATGGCTACACCTTC.